These T cell receptor beta chains were read from a single sample in a study of cytomegalovirus exposure and HLA in healthy donors. Profiling relied on immunoSEQ multiplex PCR, and the TCRdb table lists in-frame clones only, not all of them. Of almost 85,000 clones listed, approximately 78% were seen once; the top ten hold roughly 2.6%. The source material was PBMCs. The receptors shown here come from a male donor in good health and CMV-seropositive. Both conserved end residues are part of each CDR3. The order of the fields is D gene, J gene, CDR3 length, V gene, clone size, CDR3 protein, CDR3 DNA. A D gene is named only where the DNA matches it firmly. The size field is filled for only some rows; it gives once, few, many or a size class.

- TRBJ1-5 13 TRBV6-1 once CASSEDSVQPQHF TGTGCCAGCAGTGAGGACAGTGTTCAGCCCCAGCATTTT
- TRBJ1-1 13 TRBV27 - CASSFIQNTEAFF TGTGCCAGCAGTTTCATACAGAACACTGAAGCTTTCTTT
- TRBJ2-1 12 TRBV9 - CASSVPGNEQFF TGTGCCAGCAGCGTTCCCGGCAATGAGCAGTTCTTC
TRBD1 TRBJ2-3 15 TRBV9 - CASSAYQGAQDTQYF TGTGCCAGCAGCGCGTACCAGGGGGCGCAGGATACGCAGTATTTT
TRBD1 TRBJ2-2 14 TRBV2 few CASRGQMNTGELFF TGTGCCAGTAGGGGACAGATGAACACCGGGGAGCTGTTTTTT
TRBD1 TRBJ1-3 15 TRBV5-1 - CASSLGTGAGNTIYF TGCGCCAGCAGCCTAGGGACAGGAGCTGGAAACACCATATATTTT
TRBD1 TRBJ1-2 11 TRBV20-1 - CSGAQGDRNTF TGCAGTGGCGCACAGGGGGACCGAAACACCTTC
TRBD1 TRBJ1-2 13 TRBV5-4 - CASSLAGGDGYTF TGTGCCAGCAGCTTGGCAGGGGGTGATGGCTACACCTTC
- TRBJ2-5 13 TRBV9 - CASSEVGGETQYF TGTGCCAGCTCGGAGGTAGGGGGAGAGACCCAGTACTTC
TRBD2 TRBJ2-2 17 TRBV5-8 few CASSSRTSGRITGELFF TGTGCCAGCAGCTCAAGGACTAGCGGGAGGATAACCGGGGAGCTGTTTTTT
TRBD2 TRBJ2-1 15 TRBV9 - CASSVLTSGSNEQFF TGTGCCAGCAGCGTCCTTACTAGCGGGAGTAATGAGCAGTTCTTC
TRBD1 TRBJ2-1 15 TRBV19 - CASSMRRDRINEQFF TGTGCCAGTAGTATGCGCCGGGACAGAATCAATGAGCAGTTCTTC
- TRBJ2-5 14 TRBV27 - CASRTGLAQETQYF TGTGCCAGCAGGACCGGACTCGCCCAAGAGACCCAGTACTTC
TRBD2 TRBJ2-1 15 TRBV2 - CASSRGLAGANEQFF TGTGCCAGCAGCCGAGGACTAGCGGGAGCCAATGAGCAGTTCTTC
TRBD2 TRBJ2-7 17 TRBV11-2 - CASRGLAGGPSSYEQYF TGTGCCAGCAGGGGACTAGCGGGAGGCCCAAGCTCCTACGAGCAGTACTTC
- TRBJ1-5 14 TRBV27 - CASSLFTGRQPQHF TGTGCCAGCAGTTTATTTACAGGACGTCAGCCCCAGCATTTT
TRBD2 TRBJ2-1 14 TRBV29-1 - CSVGLAIDYNEQFF TGCAGCGTGGGACTAGCTATTGACTACAATGAGCAGTTCTTC
- TRBJ2-5 15 TRBV11-2 - CASSPLLRGEETQYF TGTGCCAGCAGCCCCTTGCTTAGGGGTGAAGAGACCCAGTACTTC
TRBD2 TRBJ2-6 16 TRBV2 - CARGLAGGGGANVLTF TGTGCCAGAGGACTAGCGGGAGGTGGTGGGGCCAACGTCCTGACTTTC
- TRBJ1-5 15 TRBV27 - CASSSTVPSNQPQHF TGTGCCAGCAGTTCGACAGTTCCAAGCAATCAGCCCCAGCATTTT
TRBD1 TRBJ2-3 17 TRBV15 - CATSILTPGQGADTQYF TGTGCCACCAGCATCCTAACCCCGGGACAGGGCGCAGATACGCAGTATTTT
TRBD1 TRBJ2-7 14 TRBV7-2 - CASSPPGGRYEQYF TGTGCCAGCAGCCCCCCAGGGGGCCGGTACGAGCAGTACTTC
- TRBJ1-2 14 TRBV19 - CASYPGPAGDGYTF TGTGCCAGCTACCCTGGACCCGCCGGGGATGGCTACACCTTC
TRBD2 TRBJ2-3 18 TRBV27 - CASKTGLAGVRGKDTQYF TGTGCCAGCAAGACAGGACTAGCGGGAGTTCGAGGGAAAGATACGCAGTATTTT
- TRBJ2-7 15 TRBV27 - CASSLIGPMTYEQYF TGTGCCAGCAGTTTAATTGGGCCCATGACCTACGAGCAGTACTTC
- TRBJ1-1 14 TRBV6-5 - CASSYSPRTGEAFF TGTGCCAGCAGTTACTCGCCCCGAACAGGCGAAGCTTTCTTT
TRBD2 TRBJ2-2 13 TRBV15 once CATGRGITGELFF TGTGCCACTGGGCGGGGGATCACCGGGGAGCTGTTTTTT
TRBD1 TRBJ2-7 16 TRBV6-5 - CASSYLLETRGREQYF TGTGCCAGCAGTTACTTGTTGGAGACAAGGGGGCGTGAGCAGTACTTC
TRBD1 TRBJ1-4 16 TRBV18 few CASSPGTDRGREKLFF TGTGCCAGCTCACCAGGCACGGACAGGGGGCGCGAAAAACTGTTTTTT
- TRBJ1-5 14 TRBV10-2 - CASTAGAGNQPQHF TGCGCCAGCACGGCAGGGGCTGGCAATCAGCCCCAGCATTTT
- TRBJ2-7 12 TRBV7-2 - CASSLSSYEQYF TGTGCCAGCAGCCTGAGCTCCTACGAGCAGTACTTC
- TRBJ2-7 14 TRBV5-1 - CASSLSAGLYEQYF TGCGCCAGCAGCCTTTCGGCGGGCCTCTACGAGCAGTACTTC
- TRBJ2-1 14 TRBV5-1 - CASSEGLSYNEQFF TGCGCCAGCAGCGAGGGACTCTCCTACAATGAGCAGTTCTTC
TRBD1 TRBJ2-7 13 TRBV6-1 - CASRLTGTYEQYF TGTGCCAGCAGATTGACAGGGACCTACGAGCAGTACTTC